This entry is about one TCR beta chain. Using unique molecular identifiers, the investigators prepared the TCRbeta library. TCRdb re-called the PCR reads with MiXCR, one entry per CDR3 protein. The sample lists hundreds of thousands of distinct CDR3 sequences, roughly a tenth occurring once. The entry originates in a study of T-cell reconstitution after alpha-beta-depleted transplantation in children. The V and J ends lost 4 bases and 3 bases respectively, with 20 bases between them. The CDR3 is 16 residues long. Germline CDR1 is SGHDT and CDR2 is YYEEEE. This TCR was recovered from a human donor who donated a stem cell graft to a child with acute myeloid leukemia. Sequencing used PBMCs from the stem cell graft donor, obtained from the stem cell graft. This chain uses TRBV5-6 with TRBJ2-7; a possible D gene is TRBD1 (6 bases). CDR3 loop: CASSPSGSRGLYEQYF. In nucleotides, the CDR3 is TGTGCCAGCAGCCCTTCGGGGAGCAGGGGCCTCTACGAGCAGTACTTC.